The clone carrying this T cell receptor (beta chain) was counted between two and nine times. With 0 bases removed from V and 4 bases from J, the gap between germline ends came to 10 bases. This CDR3 is 14 amino acids long. Per the germline V gene, CDR1 is SGHRS and CDR2 is YFSETQ. A library of TCRbeta sequences, prepared with unique molecular identifiers, was generated. MiXCR, applied by TCRdb to the PCR reads, yields one record per CDR3 protein. The profile shows approximately 510,000 distinct CDR3 sequences, roughly 18% of them singletons. The sample originates from a study of T-cell reconstitution after alpha-beta-depleted transplantation in children.

The clonotype was recovered from a human donor who donated a stem cell graft to a child with acute lymphoblastic leukemia. V gene TRBV5-1 combines with J gene TRBJ1-1; D is undetermined. This specimen consisted of PBMCs from the stem cell graft donor, obtained from the stem cell graft. Written as DNA, the CDR3 is TGCGCCAGCAGCTTGGACAACCACGGCACTGAAGCTTTCTTT. Protein product: CASSLDNHGTEAFF.